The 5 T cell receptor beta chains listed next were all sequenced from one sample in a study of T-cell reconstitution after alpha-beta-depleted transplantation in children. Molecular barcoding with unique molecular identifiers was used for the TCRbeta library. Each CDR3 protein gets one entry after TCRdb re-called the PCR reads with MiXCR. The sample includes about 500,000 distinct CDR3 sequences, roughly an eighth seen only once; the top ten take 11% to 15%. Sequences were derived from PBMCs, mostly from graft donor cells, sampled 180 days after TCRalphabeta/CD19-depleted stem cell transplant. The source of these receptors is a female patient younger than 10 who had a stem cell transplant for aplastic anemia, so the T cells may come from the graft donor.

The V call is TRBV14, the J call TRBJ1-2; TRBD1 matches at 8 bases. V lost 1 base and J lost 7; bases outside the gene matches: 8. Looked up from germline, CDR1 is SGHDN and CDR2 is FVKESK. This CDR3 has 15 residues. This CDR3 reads CASSQGQGMESGYTF. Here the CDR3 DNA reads TGTGCCAGCAGCCAAGGACAGGGGATGGAATCTGGCTACACCTTC. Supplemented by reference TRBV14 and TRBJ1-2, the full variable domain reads EAGVTQFPSHSVIEKGQTVTLRCDPISGHDNLYWYRRVMGKEIKFLLHFVKESKQDESGMPNNRFLAERTGGTYSTLKVQPAELEDSGVYFCASSQGQGMESGYTFGSGTRLTVV.

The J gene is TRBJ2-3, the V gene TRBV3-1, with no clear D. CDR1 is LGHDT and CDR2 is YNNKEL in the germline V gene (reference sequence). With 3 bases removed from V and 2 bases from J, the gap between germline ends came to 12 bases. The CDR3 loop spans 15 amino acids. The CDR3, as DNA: TGTGCCAGCAGCCAGGGTTCTGATGCCACAGATACGCAGTATTTT. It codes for CASSQGSDATDTQYF.

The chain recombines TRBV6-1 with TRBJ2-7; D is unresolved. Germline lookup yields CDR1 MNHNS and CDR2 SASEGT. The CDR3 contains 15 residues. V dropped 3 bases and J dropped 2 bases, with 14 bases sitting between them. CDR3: CASSERWSAPYEQYV. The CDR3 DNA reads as TGTGCCAGCAGTGAGCGTTGGTCAGCCCCCTACGAGCAGTACGTC.

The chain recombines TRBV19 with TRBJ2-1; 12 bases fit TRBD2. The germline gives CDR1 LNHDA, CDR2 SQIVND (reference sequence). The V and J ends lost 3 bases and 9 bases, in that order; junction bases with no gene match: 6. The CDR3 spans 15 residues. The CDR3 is CASSIPSGRAREQFF. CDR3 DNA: TGTGCCAGTAGTATCCCTAGCGGGAGGGCCCGTGAGCAGTTCTTC. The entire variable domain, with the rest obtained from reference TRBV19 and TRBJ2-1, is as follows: DGGITQSPKYLFRKEGQNVTLSCEQNLNHDAMYWYRQDPGQGLRLIYYSQIVNDFQKGDIAEGYSVSREKKESFPLTVTSAQKNPTAFYLCASSIPSGRAREQFFGPGTRLTVL.

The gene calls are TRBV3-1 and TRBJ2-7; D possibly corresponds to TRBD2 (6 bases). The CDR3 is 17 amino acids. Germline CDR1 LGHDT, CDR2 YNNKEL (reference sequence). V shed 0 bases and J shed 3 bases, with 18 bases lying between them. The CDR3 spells CASSQEGGAPRYYEQYF. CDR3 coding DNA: TGTGCCAGCAGCCAAGAAGGAGGGGCCCCAAGGTACTACGAGCAGTACTTC.